This TCR beta chain was profiled in a study of cytomegalovirus exposure and HLA in healthy donors. Study-wide points: Later analysis associated a missense DCLRE1C variant with TCR beta V- and J-gene trimming.

V was cut by 0 bases and J by 7 bases, with 11 bases left in between. Germline V lookup: CDR1 SGHRS, CDR2 YFSETQ. CDR3 length: 15 residues. With 60 Vbeta and 13 Jbeta primers, the PCR was carried out. Sequenced by immunoSEQ multiplex PCR; TCRdb stores in-frame clones only, minus some. The top ten clones hold 1% of a sample with roughly 130,000 clones, 80% of them seen once. With regard to this clone: The antigen is unknown.

Unrecorded immune exposures were likely, despite nominal health at sampling. The sequencing sample was made of PBMCs. J is TRBJ1-6 and V is TRBV5-1; possibly TRBD1 for D (6 bases). The sequence was collected from a man aged 40-55 years in good health and CMV-seronegative. The CDR3 sequence is CASSLALQGNSPLHF. The CDR3 DNA sequence: TGCGCCAGCAGCTTGGCCTTACAGGGAAATTCACCCCTCCACTTT. The whole variable domain, filled in from reference TRBV5-1 and TRBJ1-6, reads KAGVTQTPRYLIKTRGQQVTLSCSPISGHRSVSWYQQTPGQGLQFLFEYFSETQRNKGNFPGRFSGRQFSNSRSEMNVSTLELGDSALYLCASSLALQGNSPLHFGNGTRLTVT.